The clone carrying this TCR beta chain is medium-sized. No antigen is known for it. The source of the sample is a study of liver allograft versus peripheral blood T cells. Study-wide background: Transplanted livers held T cell receptor repertoires, and these were compared with repertoires in recipients' peripheral blood.

TCRdb redid the calling of the reads with MiXCR, one entry per CDR3 protein. The data show roughly 11,000 distinct CDR3 sequences, with about a quarter seen just once and around 1.4% held by the top ten. The study's findings and limits: Inside liver allografts, T cell receptor repertoires reportedly diverged from the repertoires found in peripheral blood.

This CDR3 has 13 residues. V was shortened by 5 bases and J by 4 bases, with 11 bases between the two germline ends. Looked up from germline, CDR1 is MNHEY and CDR2 is SVGEGT. The J gene is TRBJ1-2, the V gene TRBV6-2 or TRBV6-3; TRBD1 is a possible D gene (5 bases). The sequence was obtained from a human patient who had a liver transplant. The graft donor may have given rise to some T cells. The CDR3 sequence: CASSEGLGYGYTF. DNA for the CDR3: TGTGCCAGCAGTGAGGGACTAGGCTATGGCTACACCTTC.